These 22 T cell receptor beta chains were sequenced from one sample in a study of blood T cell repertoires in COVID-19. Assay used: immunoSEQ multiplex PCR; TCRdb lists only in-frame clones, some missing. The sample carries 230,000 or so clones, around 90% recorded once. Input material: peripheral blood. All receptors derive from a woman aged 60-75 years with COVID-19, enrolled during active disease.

The CDR3 DNA sequence: TGTGCCAGTAGTCAGGGAAACAATCAGCCCCAGCATTTT. It translates to CASSQGNNQPQHF. The gene calls are TRBV19 and TRBJ1-5; tentative D call: TRBD1 (5 bases). The germline gives CDR1 LNHDA, CDR2 SQIVND (reference sequence). This CDR3 is 13 amino acids long. V lost 5 bases, J lost 3 bases, and 8 bases lay in between.

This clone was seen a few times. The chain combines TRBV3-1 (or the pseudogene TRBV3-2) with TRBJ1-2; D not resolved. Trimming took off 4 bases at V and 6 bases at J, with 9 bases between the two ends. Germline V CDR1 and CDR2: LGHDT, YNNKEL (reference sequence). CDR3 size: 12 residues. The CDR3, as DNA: TGTGCCAGCAGCCGCGCCTGCGATGGCTACACCTTC. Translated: CASSRACDGYTF.

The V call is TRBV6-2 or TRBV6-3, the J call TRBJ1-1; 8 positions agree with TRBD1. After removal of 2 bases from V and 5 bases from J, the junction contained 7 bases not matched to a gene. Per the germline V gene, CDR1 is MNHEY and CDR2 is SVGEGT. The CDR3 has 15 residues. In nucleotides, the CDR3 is TGTGCCAGCAGTTACGCCGGACAGGGAGGTACTGAAGCTTTCTTT. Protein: CASSYAGQGGTEAFF.

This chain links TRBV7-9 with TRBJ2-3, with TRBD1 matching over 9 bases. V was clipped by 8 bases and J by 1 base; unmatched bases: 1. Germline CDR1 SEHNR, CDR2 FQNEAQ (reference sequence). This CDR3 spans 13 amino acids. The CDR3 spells CASRDRGTDTQYF. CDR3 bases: TGTGCCAGCCGGGACAGGGGCACAGATACGCAGTATTTT. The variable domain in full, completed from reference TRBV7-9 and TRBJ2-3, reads DTGVSQNPRHKITKRGQNVTFRCDPISEHNRLYWYRQTLGQGPEFLTYFQNEAQLEKSRLLSDRFSAERPKGSFSTLEIQRTEQGDSAMYLCASRDRGTDTQYFGPGTRLTVL.

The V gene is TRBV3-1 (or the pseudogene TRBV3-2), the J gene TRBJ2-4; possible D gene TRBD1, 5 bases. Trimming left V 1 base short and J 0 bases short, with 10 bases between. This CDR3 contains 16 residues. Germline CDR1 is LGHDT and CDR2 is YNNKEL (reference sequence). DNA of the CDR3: TGTGCCAGCAGCCAAGGGGGCGCCTTAGCCAAAAACATTCAGTACTTC. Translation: CASSQGGALAKNIQYF.

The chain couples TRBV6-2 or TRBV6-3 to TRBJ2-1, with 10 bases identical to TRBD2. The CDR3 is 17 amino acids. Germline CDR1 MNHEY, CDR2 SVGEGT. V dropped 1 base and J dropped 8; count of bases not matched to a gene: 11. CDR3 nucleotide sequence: TGTGCCAGCAGTTACTGGGTAGCGGGGGGACTTAACGATGAGCAGTTCTTC. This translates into CASSYWVAGGLNDEQFF.

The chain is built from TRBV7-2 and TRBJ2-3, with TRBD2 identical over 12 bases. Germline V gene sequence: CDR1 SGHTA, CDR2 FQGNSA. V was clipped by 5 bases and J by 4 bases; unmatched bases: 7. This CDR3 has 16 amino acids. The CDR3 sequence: CASSLSSGGAADTQYF. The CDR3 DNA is TGTGCCAGCAGCCTTTCTAGCGGGGGGGCGGCAGATACGCAGTATTTT.

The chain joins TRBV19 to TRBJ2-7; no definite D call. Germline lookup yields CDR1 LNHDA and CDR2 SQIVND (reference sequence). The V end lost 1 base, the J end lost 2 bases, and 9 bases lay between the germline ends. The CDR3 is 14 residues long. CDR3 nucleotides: TGTGCCAGTAGTATAGGGAGTAACCCCTACGAGCAGTACTTC. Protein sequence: CASSIGSNPYEQYF.

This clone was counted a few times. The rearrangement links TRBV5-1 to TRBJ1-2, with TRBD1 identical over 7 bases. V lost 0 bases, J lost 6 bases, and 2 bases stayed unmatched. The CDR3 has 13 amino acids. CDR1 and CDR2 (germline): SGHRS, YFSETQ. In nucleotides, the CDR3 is TGCGCCAGCAGCTTGGCTACAGGGGATGGCTACACCTTC. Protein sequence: CASSLATGDGYTF.

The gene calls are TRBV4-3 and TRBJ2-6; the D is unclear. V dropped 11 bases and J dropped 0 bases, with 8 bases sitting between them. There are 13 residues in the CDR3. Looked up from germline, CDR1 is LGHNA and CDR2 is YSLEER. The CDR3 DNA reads TGCGCCTCCCGCTACTCTGGGGCCAACGTCCTGACTTTC. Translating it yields CASRYSGANVLTF.

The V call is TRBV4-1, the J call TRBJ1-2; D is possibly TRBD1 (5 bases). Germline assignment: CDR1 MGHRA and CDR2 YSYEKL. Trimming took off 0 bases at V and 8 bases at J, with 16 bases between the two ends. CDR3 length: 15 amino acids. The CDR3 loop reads CASSQDWGGIRGYTF. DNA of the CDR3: TGCGCCAGCAGCCAAGACTGGGGGGGTATCAGGGGCTACACCTTC.

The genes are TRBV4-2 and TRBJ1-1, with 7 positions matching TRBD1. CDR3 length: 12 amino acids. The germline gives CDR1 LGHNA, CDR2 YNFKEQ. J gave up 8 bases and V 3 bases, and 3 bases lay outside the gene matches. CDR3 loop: CASSQTGLEAFF. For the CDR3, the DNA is TGTGCCAGCAGCCAGACAGGGCTCGAAGCTTTCTTT.

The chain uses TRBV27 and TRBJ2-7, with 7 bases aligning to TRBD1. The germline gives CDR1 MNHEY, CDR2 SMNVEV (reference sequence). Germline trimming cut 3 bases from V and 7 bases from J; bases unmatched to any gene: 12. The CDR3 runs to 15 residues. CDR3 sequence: CASSFLGDSRREQYF. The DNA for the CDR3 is TGTGCCAGCAGTTTTCTTGGGGACAGCCGTCGGGAGCAGTACTTC.

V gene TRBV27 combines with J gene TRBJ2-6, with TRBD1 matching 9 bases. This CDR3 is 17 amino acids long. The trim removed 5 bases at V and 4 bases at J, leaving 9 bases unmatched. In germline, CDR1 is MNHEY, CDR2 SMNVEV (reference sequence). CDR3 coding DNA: TGTGCCAGCAGTGACCGGACAGGGGTCAGGGGGGCCAACGTCCTGACTTTC. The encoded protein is CASSDRTGVRGANVLTF. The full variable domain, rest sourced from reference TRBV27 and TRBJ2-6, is EAQVTQNPRYLITVTGKKLTVTCSQNMNHEYMSWYRQDPGLGLRQIYYSMNVEVTDKGDVPEGYKVSRKEKRNFPLILESPSPNQTSLYFCASSDRTGVRGANVLTFGAGSRLTVL.

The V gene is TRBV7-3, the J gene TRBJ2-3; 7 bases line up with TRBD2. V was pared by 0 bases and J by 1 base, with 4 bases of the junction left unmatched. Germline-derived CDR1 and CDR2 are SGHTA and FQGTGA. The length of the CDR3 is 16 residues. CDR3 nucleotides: TGTGCCAGCAGCTTAACGGGCGCGGGGGGCACAGATACGCAGTATTTT. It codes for CASSLTGAGGTDTQYF.

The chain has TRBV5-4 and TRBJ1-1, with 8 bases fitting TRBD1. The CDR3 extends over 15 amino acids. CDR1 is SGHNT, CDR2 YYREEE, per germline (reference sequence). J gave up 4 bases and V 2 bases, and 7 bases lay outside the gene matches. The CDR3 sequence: CASSFEQGASTEAFF. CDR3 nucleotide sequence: TGTGCCAGCAGCTTTGAGCAGGGGGCGAGCACTGAAGCTTTCTTT.

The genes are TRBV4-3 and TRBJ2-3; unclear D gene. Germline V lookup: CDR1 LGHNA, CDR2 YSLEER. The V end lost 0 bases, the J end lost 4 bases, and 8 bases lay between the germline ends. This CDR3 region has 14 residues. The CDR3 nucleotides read TGCGCCAGCAGCCAAGACCTGAGCGCAGATACGCAGTATTTT. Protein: CASSQDLSADTQYF.

CDR3 DNA: TGTGCCAGCAGCAAAGAGCGGACAGTGAACACTGAAGCTTTCTTT. This sequence encodes CASSKERTVNTEAFF. The chain joins TRBV21-1 to TRBJ1-1; the table's D call, TRBD1, was not checked against the DNA. TRBV21-1 is reported as a pseudogene. The CDR3 length is 15 residues.

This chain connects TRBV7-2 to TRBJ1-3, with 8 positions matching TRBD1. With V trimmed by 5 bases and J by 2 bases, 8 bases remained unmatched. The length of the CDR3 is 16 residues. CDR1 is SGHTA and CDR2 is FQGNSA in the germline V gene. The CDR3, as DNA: TGTGCCAGCAGCGGAAGACAGGGGTTCGCTGGAAACACCATATATTTT. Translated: CASSGRQGFAGNTIYF. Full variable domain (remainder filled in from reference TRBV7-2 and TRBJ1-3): GAGVSQSPSNKVTEKGKDVELRCDPISGHTALYWYRQSLGQGLEFLIYFQGNSAPDKSGLPSDRFSAERTGGSVSTLTIQRTQQEDSAVYLCASSGRQGFAGNTIYFGEGSWLTVV.

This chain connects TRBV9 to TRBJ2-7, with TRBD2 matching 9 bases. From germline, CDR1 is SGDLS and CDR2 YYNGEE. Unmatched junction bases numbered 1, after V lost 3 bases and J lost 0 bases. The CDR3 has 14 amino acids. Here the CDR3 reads CASSERGDSYEQYF. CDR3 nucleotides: TGTGCCAGCAGCGAGCGGGGGGACTCCTACGAGCAGTACTTC.

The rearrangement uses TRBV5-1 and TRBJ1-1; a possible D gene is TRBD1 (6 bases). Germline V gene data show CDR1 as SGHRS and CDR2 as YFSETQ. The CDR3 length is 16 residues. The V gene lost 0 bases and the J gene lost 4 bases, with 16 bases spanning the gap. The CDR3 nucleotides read TGCGCCAGCAGCTTGGCGGCAGGGGCAAGGGCCACTGAAGCTTTCTTT. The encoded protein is CASSLAAGARATEAFF.

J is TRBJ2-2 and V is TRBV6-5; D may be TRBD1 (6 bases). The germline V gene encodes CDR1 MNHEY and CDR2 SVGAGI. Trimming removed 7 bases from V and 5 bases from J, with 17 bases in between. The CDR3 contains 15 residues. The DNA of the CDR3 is TGTGCCAGCACCCAGAACAGGGCAGAAACCGGGGAGCTGTTTTTT. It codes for CASTQNRAETGELFF.